This TCR beta chain was recovered during a study of CXCR3-negative and CXCR3-positive naive CD8 T cells. Study-level background: The TRB read total, about 135 million, broke down to about 1.5 +/- 0.3 million reads per library. The study's findings and limits: High diversity, comparable across both naive subsets, contrasted with much lower diversity in memory CD8+ cells.

About this clonotype itself: Antigen unknown.

The libraries of TRB cDNA were constructed through 5' RACE using UMI labels. No DNA is given; TCRdb re-called the 5' RACE reads and lists each CDR3 protein once. This sample contains 6,000 to 8,500 distinct CDR3 sequences. The CDR3 length is 15 residues. Germline-derived CDR1 and CDR2 are LGHDT and YNNKEL (reference sequence). Investigators sorted each CD8+ T cell subset in triplicate, taking 300,000 or so cells each time. Naive CD8+ T cells carried a CD45RO-CCR7+CD27+CD95- phenotype. This clonotype originated in a human donor in good health. Some clones in this sample may be carry-over from other donors' samples. The material sequenced was naive CXCR3- CD8+ T cells from blood. The subset: CD45RO-CCR7+CD27+CD95- naive CD8+ T cells lacking CXCR3 (TNR3-). The chain joins TRBV3-1 to TRBJ2-1; TCRdb's D call, TRBD1, is unchecked because there is no DNA. CDR3 loop: CASSQRTGYHNEQFF.